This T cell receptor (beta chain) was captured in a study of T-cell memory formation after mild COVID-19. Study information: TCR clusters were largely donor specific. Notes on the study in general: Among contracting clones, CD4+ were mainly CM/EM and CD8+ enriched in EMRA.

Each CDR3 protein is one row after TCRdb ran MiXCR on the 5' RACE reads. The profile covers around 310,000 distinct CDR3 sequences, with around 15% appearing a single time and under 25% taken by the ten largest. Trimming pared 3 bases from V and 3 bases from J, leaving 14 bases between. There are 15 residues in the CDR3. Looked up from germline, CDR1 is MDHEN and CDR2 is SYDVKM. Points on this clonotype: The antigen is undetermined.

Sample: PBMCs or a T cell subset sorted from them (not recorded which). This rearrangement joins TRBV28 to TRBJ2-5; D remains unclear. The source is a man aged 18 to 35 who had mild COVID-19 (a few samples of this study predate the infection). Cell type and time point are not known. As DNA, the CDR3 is TGTGCCAGCAGTTTTTGGCTCAGGAGAGAAGAGACCCAGTACTTC. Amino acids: CASSFWLRREETQYF.